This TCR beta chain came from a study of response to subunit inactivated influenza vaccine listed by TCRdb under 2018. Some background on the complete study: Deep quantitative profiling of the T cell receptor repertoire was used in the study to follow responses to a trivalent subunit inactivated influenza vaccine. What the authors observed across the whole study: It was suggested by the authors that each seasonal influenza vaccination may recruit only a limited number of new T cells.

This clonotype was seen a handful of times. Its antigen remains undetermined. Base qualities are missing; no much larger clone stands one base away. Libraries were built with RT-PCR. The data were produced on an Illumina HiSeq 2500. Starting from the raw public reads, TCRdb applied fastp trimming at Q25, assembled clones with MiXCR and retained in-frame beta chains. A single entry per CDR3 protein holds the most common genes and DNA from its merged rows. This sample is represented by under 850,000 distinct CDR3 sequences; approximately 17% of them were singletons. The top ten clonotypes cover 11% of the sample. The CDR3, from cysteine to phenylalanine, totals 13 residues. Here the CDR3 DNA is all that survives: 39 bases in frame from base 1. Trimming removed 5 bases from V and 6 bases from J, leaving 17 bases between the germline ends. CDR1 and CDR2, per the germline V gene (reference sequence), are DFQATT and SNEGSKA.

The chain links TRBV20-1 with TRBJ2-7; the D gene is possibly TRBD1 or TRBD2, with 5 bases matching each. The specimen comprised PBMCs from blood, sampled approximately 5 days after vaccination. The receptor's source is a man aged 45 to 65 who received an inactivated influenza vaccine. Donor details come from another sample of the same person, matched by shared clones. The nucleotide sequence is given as TGCAGTGCTCCGGGGCGTGGGGGTGGCGAGCAGTACTTC. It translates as CSAPGRGGGEQYF.